The present T cell receptor (beta chain) was sequenced within a study of blood T cell repertoires in COVID-19. Some clones are missing from TCRdb's copy, which holds only in-frame ones; the method was immunoSEQ multiplex PCR. Of 200,000 or so clones listed, 70% to 85% were seen once; the top ten hold 6.9%. Germline CDR1 LGHDT, CDR2 YNNKEL (reference sequence). This CDR3 is 16 amino acids long. Germline trimming cut 3 bases from V and 9 bases from J; bases unmatched to any gene: 11. The sequence was obtained from a human donor with acute or convalescent COVID-19. The donor label of this sample is uncertain. V is TRBV3-1 (or the pseudogene TRBV3-2) and J is TRBJ2-4, with 10 positions matching TRBD1. The material sequenced was peripheral blood. In nucleotides, the CDR3 is TGTGCCAGCAGCCAGGGGCGAGGACAGGGGGGAGGCATTCAGTACTTC. It specifies CASSQGRGQGGGIQYF.